This TCR beta chain was identified during a study of blood T cell repertoires in COVID-19. The length of the CDR3 is 14 residues. V gave up 3 bases and J gave up 7 bases; unmatched junction bases: 4. Germline loops: CDR1 MNHEY, CDR2 SMNVEV (reference sequence). The assay was immunoSEQ multiplex PCR, and TCRdb's table has in-frame clones only and misses some. The data contain 180,000 or so clones, over 80% of them singletons. What was sequenced was PBMCs or T cells enriched from blood (not recorded which). This receptor was obtained from a woman in her 50s who had recovered from COVID-19. The V call is TRBV27, the J call TRBJ2-1; 9 nucleotides match TRBD2. The CDR3 DNA follows: TGTGCCAGCAGTTTGGGTAGCGGGAGTAATGAGCAGTTCTTC. It specifies CASSLGSGSNEQFF.